The 10 T cell receptor beta chains reported below all come from one sample, sequenced in a study of metastatic and nonmetastatic thyroid tumors. Among the patients, none had received any treatment before thyroid surgery. TCRdb re-analyzed the PCR reads through MiXCR. Counted here are 40,000 to 50,000 clones, about 4% occurring once; the ten biggest clones make up over 8%. Sequencing used blood. The receptors were sampled from a female donor with papillary thyroid cancer or a benign thyroid nodule (not recorded which). Some clones in this sample may be carry-over from other donors' samples.

This clone was detected ten times or more. The chain employs TRBV5-1 and TRBJ1-3, with 7 bases aligning to TRBD1. Germline CDR1 reads SGHRS; CDR2 reads YFSETQ. The CDR3 totals 15 residues. V lost 5 bases and J lost 0; bases outside the gene matches: 5. The CDR3 DNA reads TGCGCCAGCAGGGAGGGGGCGACCTCTGGAAACACCATATATTTT. Translated: CASREGATSGNTIYF.

The chain has TRBV27 and TRBJ2-1; 12 bases are a match to TRBD2. The CDR3 sequence is 15 residues long. The germline V gene has CDR1 MNHEY and CDR2 SMNVEV (reference sequence). Losses at the gene ends were 5 bases for V and 8 bases for J; bases not matched to a gene: 7. CDR3 DNA: TGTGCCAGCAGTGCCAGGACTAGCGGGAATTATGAGCAGTTCTTC. This translates into CASSARTSGNYEQFF.

This clone was recorded at least ten times. This chain links TRBV7-3 with TRBJ2-1, with 12 bases matching TRBD2. Per germline, CDR1 SGHTA and CDR2 FQGTGA. The CDR3 consists of 17 residues. Losses at the gene ends were 1 base for V and 9 bases for J; bases not matched to a gene: 10. The CDR3 spells CASSLMASSGRAFEQFF. Here the CDR3 DNA reads TGTGCCAGCAGCTTAATGGCGTCTAGCGGGAGGGCATTTGAGCAGTTCTTC.

This clone occurred a few times. This chain links TRBV2 with TRBJ1-6; the D is unclear. There are 15 residues in the CDR3. The germline gives CDR1 SNHLY, CDR2 FYNNEI. Between the trimmed V and J ends, which lost 6 bases and 7 bases, there was a span of 16 bases. CDR3 loop: CASSLGGPLNSPLHF. The DNA of the CDR3 is TGTGCCAGCAGCTTAGGCGGCCCTCTCAATTCACCCCTCCACTTT. Using reference TRBV2 and TRBJ1-6 for the parts outside the CDR3, the full variable domain is EPEVTQTPSHQVTQMGQEVILRCVPISNHLYFYWYRQILGQKVEFLVSFYNNEISEKSEIFDDQFSVERPDGSNFTLKIRSTKLEDSAMYFCASSLGGPLNSPLHFGNGTRLTVT.

This clone was observed at least ten times. The chain carries TRBV7-8 and TRBJ1-1; tentatively, D is TRBD1 (6 bases). V lost 6 bases to trimming and J lost 6 bases, with 14 bases between them. This CDR3 has 13 amino acids. From germline, CDR1 is SGHVS and CDR2 FQNEAQ. CDR3 residues: CASRPSGVSEAFF. DNA for the CDR3: TGTGCCAGCAGGCCATCAGGGGTTTCTGAAGCTTTCTTT.

Of note for this clone: At one of its ends the junction is not consistent with the germline gene, which may arise from a read error. The chain has TRBV6-2 or TRBV6-3 and TRBJ2-5; D might be TRBD1 (6 bases). CDR1 and CDR2 from the germline V gene are MNHEY and SVGEGT. The CDR3 runs to 12 residues. CDR3 nucleotide sequence: TGTGCCAGATTAGGACAGACGGAGACCCAGTGCTTC. Translation: CARLGQTETQCF.

This clone was observed a few times. This sequence joins TRBV28 and TRBJ1-2, with a tentative D call TRBD1 (6 bases). Germline CDR1 is MDHEN and CDR2 is SYDVKM. V dropped 3 bases and J dropped 2 bases, with 19 bases sitting between them. The CDR3 has 17 amino acids. CDR3 residues: CASSFTPRTEENYGYTF. Written as DNA, the CDR3 is TGTGCCAGCAGTTTCACGCCGCGGACAGAAGAAAACTATGGCTACACCTTC.

Many counts were recorded for this clone. CDR3 in DNA: TGCGCCAGCAGCCCCGGAACTGAGCAGTACTTC. This sequence encodes CASSPGTEQYF. V is TRBV4-1 and J is TRBJ2-7; D is unresolved. This CDR3 is 11 amino acids long. Germline V lookup: CDR1 MGHRA, CDR2 YSYEKL. Trimming shortened V by 4 bases and J by 7 bases, and 8 bases separated the two germline ends.

The V gene is TRBV18, the J gene TRBJ2-5, with 9 bases identical to TRBD1. The DNA end is more similar to TRBJ2-7, so the J call may be wrong. Germline CDR1 and CDR2: KGHSH and LQKENI. The CDR3 covers 16 residues. The CDR3 DNA is TGTGCCAGCTCACCAATAGCCGGGACAGGGTCCTACGAGCAGTACTTC. Amino acid sequence: CASSPIAGTGSYEQYF.

A remark on this clone: A much larger clone differs by one base, so this may be a read error. The gene calls are TRBV15 and TRBJ1-4, with D perhaps TRBD1 (5 bases). CDR1 and CDR2 (germline): LNHNV, YYDKDF (reference sequence). This CDR3 is 16 amino acids long. The CDR3 bases are TGTTCCACCAGCAGACTCAAGGGGATAACTAATGAAAAACTGTTTTTT. Protein product: CSTSRLKGITNEKLFF.